These 21 T cell receptor beta chains originate from one sample sequenced in a study of tumor-infiltrating lymphocytes in primary liver carcinoma. The tissue used was unsorted bulk material of about 19-34 mg. RNA and DNA were co-extracted from it with the AllPrep DNA/RNA mini kit. The input was 450 to 500 ng total RNA; TCR beta cDNA was made from it with a constant-region primer. Generation of the TCR beta libraries relied on three nested multiplex PCR rounds using slightly modified ARM-PCR. Amplification in the first two PCR rounds was performed using TRBV1-TRBV30 forward primers and a C-beta reverse primer for roughly 9 cycles each. TCRdb re-called the multiplex PCR reads with MiXCR, one entry per CDR3 protein. The data hold about 97,000 distinct CDR3 sequences, with approximately 70% observed a single time. What was sequenced was liver tumor tissue from sampling region 2. Subset reported: tumor region T2, inferior pole. The receptors originated from an older woman with primary liver carcinoma and hepatitis B virus infection.

This clonotype appeared once. Germline is not matched at one junction end, which may reflect a read error. The chain has TRBV7-8 and TRBJ2-1; D is unclear. Per the germline V gene, CDR1 is SGHVS and CDR2 is FQNEAQ. The length of the CDR3 is 15 residues. The CDR3 bases are TGTGCCGGCAGCACCCAGCCGGGCTCCTACAATGAGCAGTTCTTC. Protein: CAGSTQPGSYNEQFF.

A word on this clonotype: As the CDR3 is not closed by the conserved phenylalanine or tryptophan, this likely results from a read error. The chain uses TRBV11-2 and TRBJ2-7, with D maybe TRBD1 (6 bases). The CDR3 extends over 17 amino acids. V was cut by 5 bases and J by 0 bases, with 20 bases left in between. Per the germline V gene, CDR1 is SGHAT and CDR2 is FQNNGV. The CDR3 loop is CASSPYRRQVNSYEQYI. CDR3 DNA: TGTGCCAGCAGCCCATACCGCAGACAGGTTAACTCCTACGAGCAGTACATC.

The chain has TRBV3-1 and TRBJ1-1; TRBD1 might be the D (6 bases). Trimming cost V 4 bases and J 7 bases, with 19 bases left between them. Germline lookup yields CDR1 LGHDT and CDR2 YNNKEL (reference sequence). The CDR3 runs to 15 residues. The CDR3 spells CASSPSVGGISEAFF. CDR3 sequence (DNA): TGTGCCAGCAGCCCGTCAGTGGGGGGCATTAGTGAAGCTTTCTTT.

The chain uses TRBV11-3 and TRBJ2-7; D is possibly TRBD1 (5 bases). The ends were cut back, 1 base at V and 6 bases at J, with 16 bases in the middle. The CDR3 loop spans 15 amino acids. CDR1 is SGHNT, CDR2 YENEEA, per germline. The CDR3 sequence: CASSLVTVGTLEQYF. The CDR3 bases are TGTGCCAGCAGCTTAGTGACAGTGGGCACCCTCGAGCAGTACTTC.

Remarks on this clonotype: Given a much more abundant clone one base away, this may be a read error. The J gene is TRBJ2-5, the V gene TRBV10-1; 8 positions agree with TRBD2. Germline CDR1 is WNHNN and CDR2 is SYGVQD (reference sequence). The V gene end was trimmed by 5 bases and the J gene end by 2 bases; junction bases not matched to a gene: 10. There are 16 residues in the CDR3. The CDR3 region has the DNA TGCGCCAGCAGTATGGGACTAGTGGGACCTCAAGAGACCCAGTACTTC. Protein sequence: CASSMGLVGPQETQYF.

Comments on this clonotype: At one of its ends the junction is not consistent with the germline gene, which may arise from a read error. The V and J genes are TRBV4-2 and TRBJ2-2; 9 positions agree with TRBD2. The CDR3 is 18 residues long. Germline assignment: CDR1 LGHNA and CDR2 YNFKEQ. CDR3 amino acids: CTSSQAFRAGGATRELFF. The CDR3 nucleotides are TGTACCAGCAGCCAAGCGTTCCGAGCGGGAGGCGCTACCAGGGAGCTGTTTTTT.

The V and J genes are TRBV28 and TRBJ2-2; maybe TRBD2 (6 bases). Between the trimmed V and J ends, which lost 2 bases and 3 bases, there was a span of 10 bases. The CDR3 covers 15 residues. From germline, CDR1 is MDHEN and CDR2 SYDVKM. The CDR3 reads CASSLRQRDTGELFF. The CDR3 DNA follows: TGTGCCAGCAGTTTAAGGCAGCGGGACACCGGGGAGCTGTTTTTT.

Notes on this clonotype: An end of the junction does not agree with germline; a read error may underlie this. The gene calls are TRBV6-5 and TRBJ2-6, with D uncertain. From germline, CDR1 is MNHEY and CDR2 SVGAGI. The CDR3 has 19 amino acids. CDR3 in DNA: TGTGCCAGCAGTTACCGGGCACGGGCCCGGTACTCTAGGGCCAACGTCCTGACTTTC. Translated: CASSYRARARYSRANVLTF.

This clonotype was recorded a few times. Compared with germline, one end of the junction differs, possibly owing to a read error. The chain combines TRBV11-1 with TRBJ2-1; 11 positions agree with TRBD2. From germline, CDR1 is SGHAT and CDR2 FQDESV (reference sequence). The CDR3 spans 17 residues. In DNA, the CDR3 is TGTTCCAGCAGCTCCATTATAGCGGGAGGGCCTATCAATGAGCAGTTCTTC. This codes for CSSSSIIAGGPINEQFF.

About this clonotype: This may stem from a read error, because a much larger clone lies one nucleotide away. The rearrangement joins TRBV14 to TRBJ2-1; TRBD1 matches at 7 bases. Germline CDR1 reads SGHDN; CDR2 reads FVKESK. This CDR3 is built from 15 residues. The CDR3 here is CTSSPQGVWANEQFF. DNA for the CDR3: TGTACCAGCAGCCCCCAGGGGGTGTGGGCCAATGAGCAGTTCTTC. Combining the CDR3 with reference TRBV14 and TRBJ2-1 gives the whole variable domain EAGVTQFPSHSVIEKGQTVTLRCDPISGHDNLYWYRRVMGKEIKFLLHFVKESKQDESGMPNNRFLAERTGGTYSTLKVQPAELEDSGVYFCTSSPQGVWANEQFFGPGTRLTVL.

Turning to this clonotype: Sequence at one end of the junction differs from germline and may be a read error. This rearrangement joins TRBV29-1 to TRBJ2-3; the D gene is possibly TRBD1 (6 bases). The CDR3 covers 14 residues. Germline CDR1 reads SQVTM; CDR2 reads ANQGSEA. CDR3 amino acids: CSVEGGRGANTRYF. The CDR3 DNA reads as TGCAGCGTTGAAGGTGGCAGGGGAGCAAATACGCGGTATTTT.

A note on this clonotype: A read error is possible here, since a much larger clone lies one base away. The chain uses TRBV28 and TRBJ1-6, with D hard to call. CDR3 length: 14 amino acids. Germline V gene lookup returns CDR1 MDHEN and CDR2 SYDVKM. The DNA for the CDR3 is TGTGCCAGCAGTTTGGAACAGCTGAATTCACCCCTCCTCTTT. It encodes CASSLEQLNSPLLF.

Remarks on this clonotype: Germline and junction disagree at one end, which may indicate a read error. This rearrangement joins TRBV6-6 to TRBJ1-2; D is ambiguous. Germline CDR1 and CDR2: MNHNY and SVGAGI (reference sequence). The CDR3 covers 15 residues. The CDR3 is CAISHGPRDGYGYAF. The CDR3 DNA is TGTGCCATCAGCCACGGACCCCGAGACGGCTATGGCTACGCCTTC.

The chain recombines TRBV11-2 with TRBJ1-1; D is uncertain. Germline values: CDR1 SGHAT, CDR2 FQNNGV. The CDR3 is 13 residues long. Deletions cut 3 bases from V and 8 bases from J, with 13 bases between. In DNA form, the CDR3 reads TGTGCCAGCAGCTTGAGGGTGGGCGGGGAAGCTTTCTTT. Translating it yields CASSLRVGGEAFF.

This clonotype occurred a few times. A read error is possible here, since a much larger clone lies one base away. The CDR3 carries no conserved terminal phenylalanine or tryptophan, so it likely arises from a read error. The chain links TRBV6-2 or TRBV6-3 to TRBJ2-7, with D unresolved. The germline CDR1 and CDR2 sequences are MNHEY and SVGEGT. The CDR3 extends over 11 amino acids. The V and J ends lost 5 bases and 3 bases respectively, with 5 bases between them. The CDR3 sequence is CASSENYEQYL. CDR3 DNA sequence: TGTGCCAGCAGTGAGAACTACGAGCAGTACCTC.

The rearrangement links TRBV7-9 to TRBJ2-1; TRBD2 matches at 8 bases. Germline V gene sequence: CDR1 SEHNR, CDR2 FQNEAQ (reference sequence). V was clipped by 8 bases and J by 7 bases; unmatched bases: 16. The CDR3 runs 16 residues. CDR3 DNA sequence: TGTGCCAGCGGCGTCTTAGCGGGATATCTTTGGAATGAGCAGTTCTTC. Protein: CASGVLAGYLWNEQFF.

About this clonotype: The final CDR3 position lacks the conserved phenylalanine or tryptophan, pointing to a likely read error. The limits of the CDR3 on the DNA are not certain, so only TCRdb's listed CDR3 is given. The chain combines TRBV2 with TRBJ2-3; TRBD2, the table's D call, lacks a check against the DNA. In germline, CDR1 is SNHLY, CDR2 FYNNEI. Both ends counted, the CDR3 spans 13 residues. The CDR3 region is CASRRAPPDTQYS.

This clonotype appeared many times. V and J are TRBV6-6 and TRBJ2-4; TRBD2 matches at 7 bases. With V trimmed by 5 bases and J by 2 bases, 6 bases remained unmatched. CDR3 length equals 15 residues. CDR1 MNHNY and CDR2 SVGAGI come from the germline V gene (reference sequence). Here the CDR3 reads CASSPGGGTKNIQYF. The CDR3 nucleotides are TGTGCCAGCAGTCCCGGGGGAGGGACCAAAAACATTCAGTACTTC.

This chain links TRBV12-3 or TRBV12-4 with TRBJ2-2, with a tentative D call TRBD1 (6 bases). The V gene lost 7 bases and the J gene lost 4 bases, with 19 bases spanning the gap. The CDR3 is made up of 16 amino acids. The CDR3 DNA reads as TGTGCCAGCACCAAAGGGGACGGACAGAGCACCGGGGAGCTGTTTTTT. Residues: CASTKGDGQSTGELFF.

Concerning this clonotype: The junction does not match germline at one end; this may be a read error. The chain links TRBV11-1 to TRBJ2-7, with no clear D. CDR3 length: 15 residues. The germline V gene encodes CDR1 SGHAT and CDR2 FQDESV (reference sequence). The CDR3 DNA follows: TGTGCCAGCAGCTGCCTACAGAGGCCGTACTACGAGCAATACTTC. Its translation: CASSCLQRPYYEQYF.

As regards this clonotype: A read error may account for a junction end that differs from germline. The CDR3 region is CAGSLARQPSNELFF. The CDR3 bases are TGTGCCGGCAGCTTAGCTCGCCAGCCCAGCAATGAGCTGTTCTTC. The rearrangement links TRBV11-2 to TRBJ2-1; D uncertain. CDR1 and CDR2 from the germline V gene are SGHAT and FQNNGV. The CDR3 is made up of 15 amino acids.